This TCR beta chain was found in a study of blood T cell repertoires in COVID-19 (TCRdb year 2020). In terms of the full investigation: Collaborator samples came from the United States, Italy and Spain and covered acute and convalescent phases of COVID-19. The material from the prospective study consisted of cDNA or gDNA derived from T cells, B-cell-depleted T cells, or PBMCs. Deeply sampled blood TCRbeta repertoires from subjects exposed to, actively infected with, or recovered from COVID-19 were included in the dataset. The repertoires were made available in a free public database intended to serve as a resource for research on the immune response to SARS-CoV-2. The samples were drawn from the first 160 participants of the ongoing ImmuneRACE study and from roughly 1,300 subjects provided by 6 global collaborators. The sample metadata nearly always contained a de-identified subject ID, COVID-19 status, age in years and sex. Where available, HLA class I and class II types were taken from metadata supplied by the sample provider and were not determined by assay-based typing.

With regard to this clone: The antigen this receptor binds is unknown. It has no much larger one-base neighbor in the sample; base qualities were not kept. Other DNA sequences in this sample translate to the same CDR3.

TCRbeta CDR3 regions were amplified from genomic DNA using the immunoSEQ Assay, a bias-controlled multiplex PCR. From the authors' description of their analysis: Within the assay, amplification of reference gene primers was used to estimate how many nucleated cells each sample contained. To quantify the absolute abundance of each unique TCRbeta CDR3 rearrangement, sequence reads were collapsed and filtered. For each sample, productive Simpson clonality was calculated by taking the square root of Simpson's diversity index across productive rearrangements. The immuneACCESS repertoire file appears here via TCRdb, limited to in-frame rearrangements. These files lack a portion of the clones; in checked studies, under half of the deficit traces to unresolved V genes, and the cause of the others is not known. That table gives V, J and clone size, and the DNA gave D and trimming. Across this sample there are about 670,000 clones, with about 90% seen only once. The ten largest clones represent more than 0.25% of the sample.

Each collaborating institution followed its own protocols to collect whole blood in K2EDTA tubes. For TCRbeta analysis, collaborators shipped samples as frozen whole blood, isolated PBMCs, or DNA extracted from either of those sample types. The investigation overall reported the following: Clinical and demographic metadata were provided uncurated, with the amount varying by source and participant.

The cysteine opens and the phenylalanine closes a CDR3 of 15 amino acids. Only the CDR3 region is kept as DNA, spanning 45 bases read in frame from base 1. V was cut back by 0 bases and J by 3 bases, leaving a gap of 12 bases between them. CDR1 and CDR2 (MNHEY, SMNVEV) derive from the germline V gene (reference sequence). The rearrangement joined TRBV27 to TRBJ2-7; a weak D assignment points to TRBD1 (7 bases agree). The specimen sequenced was peripheral blood. The clonotype comes from a woman aged 18-29 years with acute or convalescent COVID-19. The CDR3 amino acid sequence is: CASSLSPGGFYEQYF. The nucleotides read TGTGCCAGCAGTTTATCGCCAGGGGGGTTCTACGAGCAGTACTTC.